This TCR beta chain is drawn from a study of cytotoxic CD8 clonotypes in ibrutinib-treated CLL. This CDR3 has 15 residues. V lost 5 bases to trimming and J lost 0 bases, with 14 bases between them. The germline V gene encodes CDR1 SGHKS and CDR2 YYEKEE (reference sequence). Assay: immunoSEQ multiplex PCR; the TCRdb copy retains only in-frame clones and omits some. The repertoire holds approximately 130,000 clones, 80% to 90% seen once, with about 3.3% in the top ten. Sequences were derived from PBMCs, sampled after 24 months of ibrutinib treatment. V and J are TRBV5-5 and TRBJ1-2; unclear D gene. This receptor was obtained from a human donor with chronic lymphocytic leukemia. CDR3 nucleotides: TGTGCCAGCAGTCAAAAGAACCTAGCTAACTATGGCTACACCTTC. Its protein is CASSQKNLANYGYTF.